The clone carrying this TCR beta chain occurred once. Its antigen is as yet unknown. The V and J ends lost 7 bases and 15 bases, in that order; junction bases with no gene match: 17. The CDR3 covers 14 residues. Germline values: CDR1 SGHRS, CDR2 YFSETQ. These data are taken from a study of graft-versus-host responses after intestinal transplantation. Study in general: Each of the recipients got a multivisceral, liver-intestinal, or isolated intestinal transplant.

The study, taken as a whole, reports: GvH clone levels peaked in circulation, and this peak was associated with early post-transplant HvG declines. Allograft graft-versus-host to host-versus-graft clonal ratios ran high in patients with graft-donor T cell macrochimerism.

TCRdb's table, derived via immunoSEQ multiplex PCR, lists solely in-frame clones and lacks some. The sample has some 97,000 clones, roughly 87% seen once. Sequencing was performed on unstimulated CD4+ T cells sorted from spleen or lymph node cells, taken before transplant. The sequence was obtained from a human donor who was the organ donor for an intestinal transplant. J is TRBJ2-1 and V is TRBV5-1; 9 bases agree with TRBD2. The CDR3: CASSSVAGAPEWFF. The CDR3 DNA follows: TGCGCCAGCTCGAGTGTAGCGGGGGCCCCTGAATGGTTCTTC.